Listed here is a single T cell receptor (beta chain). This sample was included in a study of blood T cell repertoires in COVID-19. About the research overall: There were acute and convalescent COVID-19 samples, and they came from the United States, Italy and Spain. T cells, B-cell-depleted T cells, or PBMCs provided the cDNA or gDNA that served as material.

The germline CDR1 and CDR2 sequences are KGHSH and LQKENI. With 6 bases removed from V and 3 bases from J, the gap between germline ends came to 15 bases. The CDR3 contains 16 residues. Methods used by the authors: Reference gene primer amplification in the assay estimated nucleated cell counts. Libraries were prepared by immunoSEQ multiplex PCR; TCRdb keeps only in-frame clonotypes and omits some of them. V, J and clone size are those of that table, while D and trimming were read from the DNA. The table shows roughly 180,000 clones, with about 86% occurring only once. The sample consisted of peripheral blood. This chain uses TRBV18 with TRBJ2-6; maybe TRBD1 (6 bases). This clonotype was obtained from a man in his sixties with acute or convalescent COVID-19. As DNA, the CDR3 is TGTGCCAGCTCTCCTACAGGGTCCCTTGGGGCCAACGTCCTGACTTTC. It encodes CASSPTGSLGANVLTF.